This TCR beta chain was found in a study of a mutant IDH1 vaccine in newly diagnosed glioma. With regard to this clone: Its antigen is unidentified.

The table came from immunoSEQ multiplex PCR; TCRdb's copy has only in-frame clones and leaves some out. The sample lists tens of thousands of clones; approximately 84% were seen once. Regarding time point: week 11, during vaccination. The content of each vaccine dose was 300 ug of mutant IDH1 20-mer peptide, and topical imiquimod accompanied it. This CDR3 contains 16 residues. With V trimmed by 0 bases and J by 3 bases, 5 bases remained unmatched. Germline V lookup: CDR1 LGHNA, CDR2 YSLEER. The input for sequencing was PBMCs, taken from a glioma patient whose treatment included an IDH1 peptide vaccine. The receptor comes from a woman between 50 and 59 years old with glioma. J is TRBJ2-1 and V is TRBV4-3, with 7 bases aligning to TRBD2. CDR3 protein: CASSQDRAGVYNEQFF. The CDR3 DNA reads TGCGCCAGCAGCCAAGACAGGGCGGGAGTCTACAATGAGCAGTTCTTC.